One and the same sample provided the 23 T cell receptor beta chains below, sequenced in a study of vaccination and CD4 T cells after COVID-19. An Oncomine TCR Beta short-read assay was used to sequence the DNA from cultured CD4+ T cells. TCRdb analysed the PCR reads with MiXCR anew, one entry per CDR3 protein. The sample carries 17,000 or so distinct CDR3 sequences, less than 70% recorded once. Treatment denoted: roughly nine-day PBMC culture with coronavirus spike peptide pools or control peptides (ViraFEST assay). Which antigens these TCRs recognize remains unknown. Sequenced material: CD4+ T cells from blood, cultured in vitro. The receptors stem from a human donor who had recovered from COVID-19.

V usage is TRBV6-1 and J usage is TRBJ2-5; D is perhaps TRBD2 (5 bases). This CDR3 has 11 residues. The V end was cut by 7 bases, the J end by 5 bases, with 8 bases between. Germline-derived CDR1 and CDR2 are MNHNS and SASEGT. The DNA of the CDR3 is TGTGCCAGCACCTCGGGGGAGACCCAGTACTTC. Translated: CASTSGETQYF.

This sequence joins TRBV19 and TRBJ2-2, with 9 nucleotides matching TRBD2. The CDR3 covers 16 residues. Germline V lookup: CDR1 LNHDA, CDR2 SQIVND (reference sequence). The ends lost 5 bases at V and 3 bases at J; junction bases unmatched: 7. The CDR3 loop reads CASSPRVAGDTGELFF. CDR3 in DNA: TGTGCCAGTAGTCCGAGGGTAGCGGGAGACACCGGGGAGCTGTTTTTT.

The chain carries TRBV12-3 or TRBV12-4 and TRBJ1-5, with a possible D match to TRBD1 (6 bases). The CDR3 runs 15 residues. V was cut by 2 bases and J by 6 bases, with 14 bases left in between. The CDR3: CASSLTSTGIQPQHF. Written as DNA, the CDR3 is TGTGCCAGCAGTTTAACCTCTACAGGGATTCAGCCCCAGCATTTT.

The chain links TRBV20-1 to TRBJ2-5; TRBD2 matches 13 bases. This CDR3 has 14 amino acids. The V gene end was trimmed by 0 bases and the J gene end by 10 bases; junction bases not matched to a gene: 5. Looked up from germline, CDR1 is DFQATT and CDR2 is SNEGSKA (reference sequence). In nucleotides, the CDR3 is TGCAGTGCTAGAGATTCGACTAGCGGGAGGTTCCAGTACTTC. Protein: CSARDSTSGRFQYF.

J is TRBJ2-3 and V is TRBV12-3 or TRBV12-4, with 7 nucleotides matching TRBD1. This CDR3 region has 13 residues. The J segment lost 9 bases and the V segment lost 5 bases, leaving 8 bases of the junction unmatched. The CDR3 is CASSLQPRGTQYF. CDR3 in DNA: TGTGCCAGCAGTCTTCAACCCAGGGGGACGCAGTATTTT.

There are a few counts of this clonotype. The V and J genes are TRBV7-3 and TRBJ1-3, with D hard to call. V shed 5 bases and J shed 0 bases, with 17 bases lying between them. Germline values: CDR1 SGHTA, CDR2 FQGTGA. This CDR3 spans 17 amino acids. The CDR3 protein is CASSPIPLTNSGNTIYF. CDR3 coding DNA: TGTGCCAGCAGCCCAATCCCCCTAACCAACTCTGGAAACACCATATATTTT.

This clonotype was observed a handful of times. The chain has TRBV30 and TRBJ1-6; D is undetermined. Trimming pared 1 base from V and 0 bases from J, leaving 10 bases between. CDR1 is GTSNPN, CDR2 SVGIG, per germline (reference sequence). CDR3 length equals 16 residues. CDR3 protein: CAWSGALSSYNSPLHF. Written as DNA, the CDR3 is TGTGCCTGGAGTGGGGCCCTGAGCTCCTATAATTCACCCCTCCACTTT. Drawing the rest from reference TRBV30 and TRBJ1-6, the complete variable domain is SQTIHQWPATLVQPVGSPLSLECTVEGTSNPNLYWYRQAAGRGLQLLFYSVGIGQISSEVPQNLSASRPQDRQFILSSKKLLLSDSGFYLCAWSGALSSYNSPLHFGNGTRLTVT.

This clonotype was seen a few times. This sequence joins TRBV12-3 or TRBV12-4 and TRBJ1-2, with 12 bases matching TRBD1. The junction had 8 bases not matched to a gene; V was cut back by 6 bases and J by 3 bases. This CDR3 contains 16 residues. The CDR3 reads CASSAGTGGLYYGYTF. CDR3 nucleotide sequence: TGTGCCAGCAGCGCCGGGACAGGGGGCTTATACTATGGCTACACCTTC.

V is TRBV5-1 and J is TRBJ1-1; 8 bases fit TRBD1. CDR3 size: 14 residues. Germline CDR1 reads SGHRS; CDR2 reads YFSETQ. Losses at the gene ends were 5 bases for V and 6 bases for J; bases not matched to a gene: 9. CDR3 amino acids: CASSQQGGSAEAFF. CDR3 nucleotide sequence: TGCGCCAGCAGTCAACAGGGGGGGAGCGCTGAAGCTTTCTTT.

V and J are TRBV5-1 and TRBJ2-2, with 8 bases identical to TRBD1. The J segment lost 6 bases and the V segment lost 2 bases, leaving 6 bases of the junction unmatched. Germline CDR1 SGHRS, CDR2 YFSETQ. There are 15 residues in the CDR3. The DNA for the CDR3 is TGCGCCAGCAGCTTACAGGGGGAAGTGGCCGGGGAGCTGTTTTTT. Translation: CASSLQGEVAGELFF.

The rearrangement uses TRBV10-1 and TRBJ2-3, with D possibly matching TRBD2 (5 bases). The germline V and J ends were trimmed by 0 bases and 4 bases, with 11 bases remaining between them. Per the germline V gene, CDR1 is WNHNN and CDR2 is SYGVQD (reference sequence). This CDR3 has 15 residues. The CDR3 region is CASSESGDLADTQYF. In DNA, the CDR3 is TGCGCCAGCAGTGAGTCGGGAGATCTGGCAGATACGCAGTATTTT.

The chain carries TRBV29-1 and TRBJ1-2; D remains ambiguous. Trimming shortened V by 4 bases and J by 2 bases, and 11 bases separated the two germline ends. Per germline, CDR1 SQVTM and CDR2 ANQGSEA. The CDR3 has 13 residues. The CDR3 here is CSVALALNYGYTF. In nucleotides, the CDR3 is TGCAGCGTTGCGCTCGCTTTAAACTATGGCTACACCTTC.

This clonotype was found a few times. This rearrangement joins TRBV28 to TRBJ2-3, with TRBD2 matching 7 bases. V was clipped by 2 bases and J by 0 bases; unmatched bases: 2. CDR3 size: 15 residues. The V gene's germline CDR1 is MDHEN and CDR2 SYDVKM. The CDR3 sequence is CASSLAGVSTDTQYF. The CDR3 DNA reads as TGTGCCAGCAGTTTAGCGGGAGTCAGCACAGATACGCAGTATTTT.

This clonotype was picked up a small number of times. The gene calls are TRBV27 and TRBJ1-1; a possible D gene is TRBD1 (5 bases). V was cut by 6 bases and J by 9 bases, with 20 bases left in between. This CDR3 contains 14 residues. Germline V gene sequence: CDR1 MNHEY, CDR2 SMNVEV (reference sequence). The CDR3, as DNA: TGTGCCAGCAGACTGCCCGGGACGTCGAGGCAAGCTTTCTTT. Its protein product is CASRLPGTSRQAFF.

J is TRBJ1-5 and V is TRBV19, with D maybe TRBD1 (5 bases). This CDR3 spans 12 amino acids. CDR1 is LNHDA and CDR2 is SQIVND in the germline V gene (reference sequence). Trimming removed 8 bases at V and 7 bases at J, with 12 bases between. The CDR3 region has the DNA TGTGCCAGTGGTAGAAGGGGCCAGCCCCAGCATTTT. Its translation: CASGRRGQPQHF.

In its sample, this clonotype was seen a few times. The chain recombines TRBV7-9 with TRBJ2-2, with unresolved D. CDR1 and CDR2 (germline): SEHNR, FQNEAQ (reference sequence). The CDR3 runs 14 residues. Trimming removed 5 bases from V and 8 bases from J, with 15 bases in between. In nucleotides, the CDR3 is TGTGCCAGCAGCCCCTTAGACCTGTCAGGGGAGCTGTTTTTT. Translating gives CASSPLDLSGELFF.

This rearrangement joins TRBV7-2 to TRBJ2-6; D is uncertain. With 0 bases removed from V and 0 bases from J, the gap between germline ends came to 6 bases. The V gene's germline CDR1 is SGHTA and CDR2 FQGNSA. This CDR3 has 16 residues. In DNA form, the CDR3 reads TGTGCCAGCAGCTTAGCGGGGTACTCTGGGGCCAACGTCCTGACTTTC. This sequence encodes CASSLAGYSGANVLTF.

The V and J genes are TRBV9 and TRBJ2-7, with D possibly being TRBD1 (5 bases). The CDR3 consists of 13 residues. Germline V gives CDR1 SGDLS, CDR2 YYNGEE. V was trimmed by 3 bases and J by 1 base, leaving 8 bases between them. The CDR3 DNA follows: TGTGCCAGCAGCGCAGACAGTTCCTACGAGCAGTACTTC. This translates into CASSADSSYEQYF.

This chain connects TRBV7-8 to TRBJ2-7; TRBD2 matches at 10 bases. Germline CDR1 reads SGHVS; CDR2 reads FQNEAQ. The ends lost 5 bases at V and 6 bases at J; junction bases unmatched: 7. CDR3 length equals 14 residues. This chain's CDR3 is CASSRTSGLGEQYF. CDR3 nucleotides: TGTGCCAGCAGCCGGACTAGCGGCCTAGGCGAGCAGTACTTC.

The chain carries TRBV28 and TRBJ2-7; possible D gene TRBD1, 7 bases. The germline V and J ends were trimmed by 3 bases and 4 bases, with 13 bases remaining between them. The CDR3 runs 14 residues. CDR1 and CDR2 (germline): MDHEN, SYDVKM. The CDR3 here is CASSLAQGGYEQYF. For the CDR3, the DNA is TGTGCCAGCAGTTTGGCCCAGGGGGGTTACGAGCAGTACTTC.

This clonotype showed up just a few times. This rearrangement joins TRBV19 to TRBJ1-2; 7 bases are shared with TRBD1. Trimming removed 6 bases from V and 4 bases from J; junction bases left unmatched: 8. Per germline, CDR1 LNHDA and CDR2 SQIVND (reference sequence). The CDR3 has 14 amino acids. The CDR3 reads CASSLGQTPYGYTF. DNA for the CDR3: TGTGCCAGTAGCCTGGGACAGACCCCCTATGGCTACACCTTC.

Concerning this clonotype: The junction departs from germline at one end; a sequencing error may be responsible. The rearrangement links TRBV7-7 to TRBJ2-5; 10 bases are shared with TRBD1. The CDR3 is made up of 16 amino acids. CDR1 is SSHAT and CDR2 is FNYEAQ in the germline V gene (reference sequence). CDR3 region: CASSLIYDRGRETQYF. The CDR3 DNA reads as TGTGCTAGCAGCCTAATATATGACAGGGGGCGGGAGACCCAGTACTTC. The whole variable domain, remainder taken from reference TRBV7-7 and TRBJ2-5, is GAGVSQSPRYKVTKRGQDVTLRCDPISSHATLYWYQQALGQGPEFLTYFNYEAQPDKSGLPSDRFSAERPEGSISTLTIQRTEQRDSAMYRCASSLIYDRGRETQYFGPGTRLLVL.

The chain carries TRBV2 and TRBJ1-2; D gene uncertain. Germline V gives CDR1 SNHLY, CDR2 FYNNEI. This CDR3 contains 14 residues. V was cut by 1 base and J by 2 bases, with 8 bases left in between. For the CDR3, the DNA is TGTGCCAGCAGTGAAGGGGCGGCCAACTATGGCTACACCTTC. It codes for CASSEGAANYGYTF.